This is a list of T cell receptor beta chains from one sample in a study of technical replicates of blood from several donors. Generated by immunoSEQ multiplex PCR, the TCRdb table keeps only in-frame clones and is missing some. The sample lists tens of thousands of clones, around 97% seen once, with roughly 0.25% in the top ten. The sequencing input was T cells isolated from PBMCs. These receptors came from a human donor in good health. Each CDR3 is given with its conserved first and last residue. A D gene is named only where the DNA matches it firmly. Only part of the rows carry a size: once, few, many, or a class if the clone is expanded.

v_gene	j_gene	len	abundance	d_gene	CDR3nt	CDR3aa
TRBV2	TRBJ2-1	13	-	TRBD2	TGTGCCAGCAGTTGGGGACTAGCAGACAAGCAGTTCTTC	CASSWGLADKQFF
TRBV5-1	TRBJ2-3	18	-	TRBD1	TGCGCCAGCAGCTTGGCCTCGGGGACAGGGGGGAGAGCAGATACGCAGTATTTT	CASSLASGTGGRADTQYF
TRBV6-5	TRBJ2-2	16	-	-	TGTGCCAGCACCTACTCAGGGGCCTCGAACACCGGGGAGCTGTTTTTT	CASTYSGASNTGELFF
TRBV11-3	TRBJ2-1	15	-	-	TGTGCCAGCAGCTTAGGCGCCGGGACTGGCAATGAGCAGTTCTTC	CASSLGAGTGNEQFF
TRBV27	TRBJ1-3	15	-	-	TGTGCCAGCAGTCCTGAGAGGGCCTCTGGAAACACCATATATTTT	CASSPERASGNTIYF
TRBV5-6	TRBJ2-7	15	once	-	TGTGCCAGCAGCTCATGGGGACTCCCGTGGAACGAGCAGTACTTC	CASSSWGLPWNEQYF
TRBV9	TRBJ1-2	14	-	-	TGTGCCAGCAGCGTGCGGCGAAACGACTATGGCTACACCTTC	CASSVRRNDYGYTF
TRBV29-1	TRBJ2-2	15	-	TRBD2	TGCAGCGTTGCCTCCCTAGCGGAAGGGAGCGGGGAGCTGTTTTTT	CSVASLAEGSGELFF
TRBV5-1	TRBJ2-1	15	-	TRBD2	TGCGCCAGCAGCTTGGGACTAGCGGTCTACAATGAGCAGTTCTTC	CASSLGLAVYNEQFF
TRBV18	TRBJ2-3	17	-	-	TGTGCCAGCTCACCCCCCTTTGGCGGGGCTAGCACAGATACGCAGTATTTT	CASSPPFGGASTDTQYF
TRBV2	TRBJ1-1	15	-	-	TGTGCCAGCAGGAATCGGGCGGGGTGGAACACTGAAGCTTTCTTT	CASRNRAGWNTEAFF
TRBV9	TRBJ2-7	15	-	-	TGTGCCAGCAGCGTAGCGGGGAATCTAGGCTACGAGCAGTACTTC	CASSVAGNLGYEQYF
TRBV7-9	TRBJ1-2	12	-	-	TGTGCCAGCAGTCTAGAGGTTCGCGAGGCCTGTTTC	CASSLEVREACF
TRBV14	TRBJ2-7	12	-	-	TGTGCCAGCAGCCAATCAGGCTACGAGCAGTACTTC	CASSQSGYEQYF
TRBV5-5	TRBJ2-7	14	-	TRBD1	TGTGCCAGCAGCTTGTGGACAGGGGGGCCCGAGCAGTACTTC	CASSLWTGGPEQYF
TRBV7-2	TRBJ2-7	14	-	-	TGTGCCAGCAGCTTAGTCTCGGGAGTAGGCGAGCAGTACTTC	CASSLVSGVGEQYF
TRBV6-1	TRBJ2-3	20	-	TRBD1	TGTGCCAGCAGTGAGTATAGTTCGGCTTCGGGACAGGTCACCACAGATACGCAGTATTTT	CASSEYSSASGQVTTDTQYF
TRBV18	TRBJ1-3	16	-	-	TGTGCCAGCTCACCACCGAGACAGCTTACTGGAAACACCATATATTTT	CASSPPRQLTGNTIYF
TRBV19	TRBJ2-4	19	-	TRBD1	TGTGCCCGAGAAGCCGGGACAGGGGGCCGGGGGGTGGCCAAAAACATTCAGTACTTC	CAREAGTGGRGVAKNIQYF
TRBV18	TRBJ2-7	15	-	TRBD2	TGTGCCAGCTCACCCCAAACAGGGACTAGCGGCGAGCAGTACTTC	CASSPQTGTSGEQYF
TRBV29-1	TRBJ1-1	13	-	-	TGCAGCTCTAGACCAAGGTTGAACACTGAAGCTTTCTTT	CSSRPRLNTEAFF
TRBV11-3	TRBJ1-1	14	-	TRBD1	TGTGCCAGCAGAAATTTACAGGGGCTTACTGAAGCTTTCTTT	CASRNLQGLTEAFF
TRBV5-1	TRBJ2-1	16	-	TRBD1	TGCGCCAGCAGCCTAAACGGACAGGGGGTCTACTATGAGCAGTTCTTC	CASSLNGQGVYYEQFF
TRBV7-3	TRBJ2-7	16	-	-	TGTGCCAGCAGCTTAATTCAGGCAGGTAATTTGTGGGAGCAGTACTTC	CASSLIQAGNLWEQYF
TRBV11-2	TRBJ2-7	14	-	-	TGTGCCAGCAGCTTAGGAGGACTACTTGGCGAGCAGTACTTC	CASSLGGLLGEQYF
TRBV7-9	TRBJ2-3	16	-	-	TGTGCCAGCAGCTTAGTTACAGGGTTTGTGACAGATACGCAGTATTTT	CASSLVTGFVTDTQYF
TRBV6-4	TRBJ2-7	14	-	-	TGTGCCAGCAGTGACAGTGTCGGGTCGCGCGAGCAGTACTTC	CASSDSVGSREQYF
TRBV18	TRBJ2-5	12	-	-	TGTGCCAGCTCTCGCGAACGGGAGACCCAGTACTTC	CASSRERETQYF
TRBV6-1	TRBJ1-2	14	-	TRBD1	TGTGCCAGCAGTGAGGGGACAGCCCACTATGGCTACACCTTC	CASSEGTAHYGYTF
TRBV7-6	TRBJ2-1	14	-	TRBD2	TGTGCCAGCAGCTCGGGACTAGGATACGATGAGCAGTTCTTC	CASSSGLGYDEQFF
TRBV9	TRBJ2-1	15	-	TRBD1	TGTGCCAGCAGCAGCCCGGGACAGGGTATTTATGAGCAGTTCTTC	CASSSPGQGIYEQFF
TRBV28	TRBJ2-5	15	-	-	TGTGCCAGCTCATCTATTACGACATTCCGGGAGACCCAGTACTTC	CASSSITTFRETQYF
TRBV7-7	TRBJ2-6	19	-	-	TGTGCCAGCAGCCCCAGACAGGTCCATCCTCTCTCTGGGGCCAACGTCCTGACTTTC	CASSPRQVHPLSGANVLTF
TRBV2	TRBJ2-1	13	-	-	TGTGCCAGCACCTCCGACAGGATCAATGAGCAGTTCTTC	CASTSDRINEQFF
TRBV4-2	TRBJ2-3	15	once	TRBD1	TGTGCCAGCAGCCAAGAGGCAGGGGGCGCAGATACGCAGTATTTT	CASSQEAGGADTQYF
TRBV6-5	TRBJ1-5	13	-	-	TGTGCCAGCAGTTATTTTCCTCATCAGCCCCAGCATTTT	CASSYFPHQPQHF
TRBV10-1	TRBJ2-1	14	once	-	TGCGCCAGCAGTTCTAGTATCGCCTACAATGAGCAGTTCTTC	CASSSSIAYNEQFF
TRBV4-1	TRBJ2-6	16	-	-	TGCGCCAGCAGCCAAGCCAACAGGGCTGGGGCCAACGTCCTGACTTTC	CASSQANRAGANVLTF
TRBV5-1	TRBJ2-7	14	-	TRBD1	TGCGCCAGCAGCGACCAGACAGGGAACTACGAGCAGTACTTC	CASSDQTGNYEQYF
TRBV30	TRBJ1-4	17	-	TRBD1	TGTGCCTGGAGTGTTTTCTTCCGGGACAGAAGGGGTGAAAAACTGTTTTTT	CAWSVFFRDRRGEKLFF
TRBV9	TRBJ1-4	17	-	-	TGTGCCAGCAGCGGCGCAGAGGAGGGAATGCCTAATGAAAAACTGTTTTTT	CASSGAEEGMPNEKLFF
TRBV30	TRBJ2-1	14	-	-	TGTGCCTGGGGCCCTAGTTCCTCCTACAATGAGCAGTTCTTC	CAWGPSSSYNEQFF
TRBV4-3	TRBJ2-7	16	-	-	TGCGCCAGCAGCCAAGGAGGGGGAGGGAAACGGGATGAGCAGTACTTC	CASSQGGGGKRDEQYF
TRBV7-9	TRBJ2-3	15	-	-	TGTGCCAGCAGCACAGGGGGGGGGCATGGAGATACGCAGTATTTT	CASSTGGGHGDTQYF
TRBV4-1	TRBJ2-3	15	-	-	TGCGCCAGCAGCCAAGATTGGGCCCCCACAGATACGCAGTATTTT	CASSQDWAPTDTQYF
TRBV4-2	TRBJ1-2	12	-	-	TGTGCCAGCAGCCAAGGCGGTAACGGCTACACCTTC	CASSQGGNGYTF
TRBV10-3	TRBJ1-1	14	-	TRBD1	TGTGCCATCAGTAGGGACAGGGAAATAACTGAAGCTTTCTTT	CAISRDREITEAFF
TRBV5-1	TRBJ1-2	14	-	TRBD1	TGCGCCAGCAGCTTGGCCCCAGGGGGATATGGCTACACCTTC	CASSLAPGGYGYTF
TRBV19	TRBJ1-2	17	-	TRBD1	TGTGCCAGTAGTACCCAAGGACAGGGGTTTATTGTGGGTGGCTACACCTTC	CASSTQGQGFIVGGYTF
TRBV29-1	TRBJ2-2	13	-	-	TGCAGCGTTGTCCGGGGTATGAACGGGGAGCTGTTTTTT	CSVVRGMNGELFF
TRBV4-3	TRBJ2-1	13	-	-	TGCGCCAGCAGCCAACTGGAGGGAAATGAGCAGTTCTTC	CASSQLEGNEQFF
TRBV6-1	TRBJ2-3	15	-	TRBD2	TGTGCCAGCACGGGACTAGCGGGAGAGCCAGATACGCAGTATTTT	CASTGLAGEPDTQYF
TRBV7-9	TRBJ2-7	15	-	TRBD1	TGTGCCAGCAGCAGGACAGGGCCAACACCCTACGAGCAGTACTTC	CASSRTGPTPYEQYF
TRBV5-4	TRBJ2-7	14	-	TRBD1	TGTGCCAGCAGCTTGGTACCAGGGGGCTACGAGCAGTACTTC	CASSLVPGGYEQYF
TRBV27	TRBJ2-7	13	-	-	TGTGCCAGCAGTTTTACAGGGCCCCACGAGCAGTACTTC	CASSFTGPHEQYF
TRBV15	TRBJ2-5	14	-	TRBD2	TGTGCCACCGGGGGGGGGACTAACCAAGAGACCCAGTACTTC	CATGGGTNQETQYF
TRBV9	TRBJ2-7	15	-	TRBD2	TGTGCCAGCAGCGTAGATACGCGGGAGATGCGGGAGCAGTACTTC	CASSVDTREMREQYF
TRBV9	TRBJ1-2	13	once	-	TGTGCCAGCAGCGAGCAGGGGATCTATGGCTACACCTTC	CASSEQGIYGYTF
TRBV5-6	TRBJ2-1	17	-	TRBD2	TGTGCCAGCAGCTTGAGTGTTCGACTAGCCTTCTACAATGAGCAGTTCTTC	CASSLSVRLAFYNEQFF